A single sample is the source of the 19 T cell receptor beta chains below, sequenced in a study of PD-1 blockade in mismatch repair-deficient tumors. The assay was immunoSEQ multiplex PCR, and TCRdb's table has in-frame clones only and misses some. This repertoire shows some 26,000 clones, 83% found once; its top ten account for over 20%. The sample consisted of peripheral blood, taken 12 weeks after starting pembrolizumab. The receptors were gathered from an adult with mismatch repair-deficient cancer.

The chain carries TRBV4-3 and TRBJ2-7; D ambiguous. The V gene's germline CDR1 is LGHNA and CDR2 YSLEER. The germline V and J ends were trimmed by 0 bases and 2 bases, with 11 bases remaining between them. The length of the CDR3 is 15 residues. DNA for the CDR3: TGCGCCAGCAGCCAAGATTTTCAGTCCACCTACGAGCAGTACTTC. The encoded protein is CASSQDFQSTYEQYF.

The chain couples TRBV27 to TRBJ1-1; tentatively, D is TRBD1 (6 bases). Looked up from germline, CDR1 is MNHEY and CDR2 is SMNVEV (reference sequence). The CDR3 covers 15 residues. The germline V and J ends were trimmed by 4 bases and 4 bases, with 16 bases remaining between them. The CDR3 sequence: CASSSLEGGITEAFF. Written as DNA, the CDR3 is TGTGCCAGCAGTTCGCTTGAAGGGGGAATCACTGAAGCTTTCTTT.

This chain uses TRBV27 with TRBJ2-1; D is ambiguous. Trimming took off 5 bases at V and 9 bases at J, with 11 bases between the two ends. The CDR3 has 12 amino acids. Per germline, CDR1 MNHEY and CDR2 SMNVEV (reference sequence). This CDR3 is CASSVRIGEQFF. The CDR3 DNA sequence: TGTGCCAGCAGTGTCAGGATTGGTGAGCAGTTCTTC.

V usage is TRBV30 and J usage is TRBJ1-1; no reliable D call. Germline assignment: CDR1 GTSNPN and CDR2 SVGIG (reference sequence). This CDR3 comprises 12 residues. V dropped 2 bases and J dropped 10 bases, with 14 bases sitting between them. The CDR3 loop reads CAWSLQTPRAFF. The DNA of the CDR3 is TGTGCCTGGAGTCTACAGACCCCAAGAGCTTTCTTT.

V gene TRBV6-1 combines with J gene TRBJ1-1; D unclear. Trimming pared 2 bases from V and 1 base from J, leaving 5 bases between. Germline values: CDR1 MNHNS, CDR2 SASEGT. The length of the CDR3 is 13 residues. CDR3 coding DNA: TGTGCCAGCAGTGAAAGGGCGAACACTGAAGCTTTCTTT. It specifies CASSERANTEAFF.

This chain uses TRBV19 with TRBJ2-1, with D perhaps matching TRBD2 (5 bases). With 4 bases removed from V and 2 bases from J, the gap between germline ends came to 12 bases. The CDR3 consists of 15 residues. The germline CDR1 and CDR2 sequences are LNHDA and SQIVND (reference sequence). Here the CDR3 reads CASSTTGSTYNEQFF. In DNA form, the CDR3 reads TGTGCCAGTAGTACGACTGGGAGTACCTACAATGAGCAGTTCTTC.

Here the CDR3 reads CASSQGPRGSRLKGEQYF. For the CDR3, the DNA is TGCGCCAGCAGCCAAGGCCCTCGCGGGAGTCGTCTAAAGGGGGAGCAGTACTTC. The chain combines TRBV4-1 with TRBJ2-7; 7 bases are a match to TRBD2. This CDR3 spans 18 amino acids. J gave up 7 bases and V 1 base, and 19 bases lay outside the gene matches. Germline-derived CDR1 and CDR2 are MGHRA and YSYEKL.

V gene TRBV30 combines with J gene TRBJ1-2; the match to TRBD1 covers 7 bases. CDR1 GTSNPN and CDR2 SVGIG come from the germline V gene (reference sequence). This CDR3 has 18 amino acids. The J segment lost 8 bases and the V segment lost 4 bases, leaving 25 bases of the junction unmatched. The DNA of the CDR3 is TGTGCCTGGAACCCCCCAATACCGACAGGGAGGGTATTCGAGGGCTACACCTTC. It translates to CAWNPPIPTGRVFEGYTF.

The rearrangement links TRBV28 to TRBJ2-7, with 8 bases aligning to TRBD2. Germline assignment: CDR1 MDHEN and CDR2 SYDVKM. This CDR3 region has 21 residues. Germline trimming cut 2 bases from V and 4 bases from J; bases unmatched to any gene: 25. CDR3 coding DNA: TGTGCCAGCAGTTTAGGTTTCGAGAGGGCGGCGGGAGGCCGCGGAGGTTACGAGCAGTACTTC. Translating it yields CASSLGFERAAGGRGGYEQYF.

The sample holds a few counts of this clone. The chain couples TRBV6-4 to TRBJ2-1; 11 bases align to TRBD1. The V segment lost 2 bases and the J segment 8 bases; nucleotides outside the gene matches: 2. Germline V gene data show CDR1 as MRHNA and CDR2 as SNTAGT. This CDR3 has 14 residues. CDR3 nucleotide sequence: TGTGCCAGCAGTGACGGACAGGGGGCGCATGAGCAGTTCTTC. This translates into CASSDGQGAHEQFF.

J is TRBJ1-4 and V is TRBV7-2; tentatively, D is TRBD1 (6 bases). Germline loops: CDR1 SGHTA, CDR2 FQGNSA. The CDR3 extends over 16 amino acids. V lost 1 base to trimming and J lost 7 bases, with 16 bases between them. The CDR3 protein is CASSLEPTGSREKLFF. The CDR3, as DNA: TGTGCCAGCAGCTTAGAGCCAACAGGGTCTCGTGAAAAACTGTTTTTT.

The chain combines TRBV4-3 with TRBJ1-2; tentative D call: TRBD1 (6 bases). In germline, CDR1 is LGHNA, CDR2 YSLEER. The CDR3 is made up of 16 amino acids. The germline V and J ends were trimmed by 0 bases and 4 bases, with 15 bases remaining between them. For the CDR3, the DNA is TGCGCCAGCAGCCAAGATCGAACAGGGCGATTCTATGGCTACACCTTC. It yields the protein CASSQDRTGRFYGYTF.

The chain employs TRBV14 and TRBJ2-5, with 9 nucleotides matching TRBD2. The CDR3 is 19 amino acids. V trimming: 4 bases; J trimming: 4 bases; junction bases outside the gene matches: 19. Per the germline V gene, CDR1 is SGHDN and CDR2 is FVKESK. This CDR3 reads CASSPQAVVAGDSGETQYF. CDR3 coding DNA: TGTGCCAGCAGCCCCCAAGCGGTGGTAGCGGGAGATAGCGGAGAGACCCAGTACTTC.

This clone is labeled as medium-sized. The chain links TRBV27 to TRBJ1-1; unclear D gene. CDR3 length: 16 amino acids. The germline V and J ends were trimmed by 5 bases and 0 bases, with 16 bases remaining between them. Germline V CDR1 and CDR2: MNHEY, SMNVEV (reference sequence). The chain's CDR3 is CASSPSGGDMNTEAFF. DNA of the CDR3: TGTGCCAGCAGTCCTTCCGGCGGAGACATGAACACTGAAGCTTTCTTT.

The J gene is TRBJ2-5, the V gene TRBV5-4; D perhaps matches TRBD1 (6 bases). Trimming stripped 3 bases from V and 1 base from J, with 10 bases between. The CDR3 consists of 14 residues. In germline, CDR1 is SGHNT, CDR2 YYREEE (reference sequence). Here the CDR3 reads CASSSGGTQETQYF. Written as DNA, the CDR3 is TGTGCCAGCAGCTCTGGGGGCACCCAAGAGACCCAGTACTTC.

This clone has a handful of counts. The rearrangement links TRBV30 to TRBJ2-1; D may be TRBD2 (6 bases). V was trimmed by 4 bases and J by 4 bases, leaving 14 bases between them. In germline, CDR1 is GTSNPN, CDR2 SVGIG (reference sequence). The CDR3 runs to 14 residues. The CDR3 DNA follows: TGTGCCTGGAAGTGGATTGCGGGATACAATGAGCAGTTCTTC. It specifies CAWKWIAGYNEQFF. The full variable domain, with the rest looked up from reference TRBV30 and TRBJ2-1, is SQTIHQWPATLVQPVGSPLSLECTVEGTSNPNLYWYRQAAGRGLQLLFYSVGIGQISSEVPQNLSASRPQDRQFILSSKKLLLSDSGFYLCAWKWIAGYNEQFFGPGTRLTVL.

V is TRBV6-6 and J is TRBJ2-5; D uncertain. This CDR3 comprises 14 residues. CDR1 is MNHNY, CDR2 SVGAGI, per germline (reference sequence). Between the trimmed V and J ends, which lost 5 bases and 1 base, there was a span of 11 bases. Here the CDR3 reads CASSRSPGQETQYF. The DNA of the CDR3 is TGTGCCAGCAGTCGATCCCCGGGCCAAGAGACCCAGTACTTC.

This clone showed up just a few times. CDR3 nucleotide sequence: TGTGCCAGCAGTTCCGTCATCCAGGGGGCCTTTACCGGGGAGCTGTTTTTT. It codes for CASSSVIQGAFTGELFF. The chain links TRBV28 to TRBJ2-2; 8 nucleotides line up with TRBD1. Germline trimming cut 4 bases from V and 5 bases from J; bases unmatched to any gene: 12. Germline V gives CDR1 MDHEN, CDR2 SYDVKM. The CDR3 runs 17 residues.

The chain couples TRBV6-5 to TRBJ2-1, with 9 bases aligning to TRBD2. Germline assignment: CDR1 MNHEY and CDR2 SVGAGI. The CDR3 has 14 amino acids. The junction had 7 bases not matched to a gene; V was cut back by 6 bases and J by 7 bases. CDR3 region: CASSPGTSTNEQFF. The CDR3 coding sequence is TGTGCCAGCAGCCCCGGGACTAGCACGAATGAGCAGTTCTTC.